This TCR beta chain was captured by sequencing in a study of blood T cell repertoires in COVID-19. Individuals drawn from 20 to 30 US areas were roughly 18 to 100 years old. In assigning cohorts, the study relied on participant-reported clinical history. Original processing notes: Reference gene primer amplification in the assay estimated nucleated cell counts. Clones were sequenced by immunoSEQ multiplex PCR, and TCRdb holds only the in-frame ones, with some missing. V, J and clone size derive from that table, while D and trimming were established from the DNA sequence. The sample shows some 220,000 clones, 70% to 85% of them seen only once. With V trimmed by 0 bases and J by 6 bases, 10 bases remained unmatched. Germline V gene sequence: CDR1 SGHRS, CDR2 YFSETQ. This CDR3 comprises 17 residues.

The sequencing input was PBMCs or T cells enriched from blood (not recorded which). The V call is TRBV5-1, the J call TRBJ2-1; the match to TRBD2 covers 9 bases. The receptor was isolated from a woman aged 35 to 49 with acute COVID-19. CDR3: CASSLGALAGFFNEQFF. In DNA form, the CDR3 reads TGCGCCAGCAGCTTGGGGGCTCTAGCGGGATTTTTCAATGAGCAGTTCTTC.